The rows below give T cell receptor beta chains drawn from one sample of a study of blood T cell repertoires in COVID-19. Clones were sequenced by immunoSEQ multiplex PCR, and TCRdb holds only the in-frame ones, with some missing. The sample holds a few hundred thousand clones, 80% to 90% seen once. The sample taken for sequencing was PBMCs or T cells enriched from blood (not recorded which). These TCRs come from a woman aged 40 to 49 with acute COVID-19. Each CDR3 is given with its conserved first and last residue. A D gene is named only where the DNA matches it firmly. Expanded clones get a size class; other rows say once, few or many, or leave the size out.

j_call clone_size d_call v_call cdr3_aa cdr3_nt
TRBJ2-4 many . TRBV18 CASSPLKDRSGAKNIQYF TGTGCCAGCTCACCGTTAAAAGACAGGTCTGGGGCCAAAAACATTCAGTACTTC
TRBJ1-1 . . TRBV29-1 CSVKSDSWDTEAFF TGCAGCGTCAAATCGGACTCTTGGGACACTGAAGCTTTCTTT
TRBJ1-4 . . TRBV9 CASSAGQRKNEKLFF TGTGCCAGCAGCGCCGGACAGAGAAAAAATGAAAAACTGTTTTTT
TRBJ2-7 . TRBD2 TRBV7-2 CASSLSGTSGSGEQYF TGTGCCAGCAGCTTAAGTGGAACTAGCGGGAGCGGAGAGCAGTACTTC
TRBJ1-3 . . TRBV7-2 CASSLGAGRNTIYF TGTGCCAGCAGCTTAGGGGCAGGGAGAAACACCATATATTTT
TRBJ2-1 . TRBD1 TRBV12-3/TRBV12-4 CASTLTGANEQFF TGTGCCAGCACCTTGACAGGGGCAAATGAGCAGTTCTTC
TRBJ2-7 . TRBD1 TRBV7-2 CASSLGGQVSEQYF TGTGCCAGCAGCTTAGGAGGACAGGTATCCGAGCAGTACTTC
TRBJ1-2 . . TRBV2 CASVTNRAYGYTF TGTGCCAGCGTCACGAACAGGGCCTATGGCTACACCTTC
TRBJ1-6 . TRBD1 TRBV4-1 CASSLGTGADSPLHF TGCGCCAGCAGCCTTGGGACAGGGGCTGATTCACCCCTCCACTTT
TRBJ1-2 . TRBD1 TRBV5-1 CASSLRGPGTGNNGYTF TGCGCCAGCAGCTTGCGGGGTCCCGGGACAGGGAACAATGGCTACACCTTC
TRBJ2-5 . . TRBV29-1 CSVEEGWYQETQYF TGCAGCGTTGAAGAGGGCTGGTACCAAGAGACCCAGTACTTC
TRBJ2-7 . TRBD1 TRBV6-5 CASSYGHRGTYEQYF TGTGCCAGCAGTTACGGTCACAGGGGAACCTACGAGCAGTACTTC
TRBJ2-5 . . TRBV3-1/TRBV3-2 CASNTPGGVQETQYF TGTGCCAGCAACACACCTGGGGGCGTCCAAGAGACCCAGTACTTC
TRBJ2-3 . . TRBV2 CASRRTTSTDTQYF TGTGCCAGCAGGAGGACAACAAGCACAGATACGCAGTATTTT
TRBJ1-4 . . TRBV10-3 CAIQTQKNEKLFF TGTGCCATCCAGACACAGAAGAATGAAAAACTGTTTTTT
TRBJ1-4 once . TRBV7-9 CASSLRGSDEKLFF TGTGCCAGCAGCTTAAGAGGGAGCGATGAAAAACTGTTTTTT
TRBJ1-2 . . TRBV4-2 CASSQGLQNYGYTF TGTGCCAGCAGCCAAGGGCTCCAAAACTATGGCTACACCTTC
TRBJ2-1 . TRBD1 TRBV4-2 CASSQASQGVNEQFF TGTGCCAGCAGCCAAGCCTCCCAGGGGGTAAATGAGCAGTTCTTC
TRBJ2-3 . TRBD2 TRBV4-2 CASSQEVWSGGSSTDTQYF TGTGCCAGCAGCCAAGAAGTTTGGAGCGGGGGGTCGTCCACAGATACGCAGTATTTT
TRBJ1-6 . . TRBV7-2 CASSLAGQGIMDSPLHF TGTGCCAGCAGCTTAGCGGGGCAGGGTATAATGGATTCACCCCTCCACTTT
TRBJ1-3 . . TRBV25-1 CASSDVKLSGNTIYF TGTGCCAGCAGTGACGTTAAGCTCTCTGGAAACACCATATATTTT
TRBJ2-1 . . TRBV21-1 CASSNNVGGPIVDEQFF TGTGCCAGCAGCAATAACGTGGGGGGGCCAATAGTGGATGAGCAGTTCTTC
TRBJ1-3 . TRBD1 TRBV28 CASSSGQGDRNTIYF TGTGCCAGCAGCTCCGGACAGGGGGATAGAAACACCATATATTTT
TRBJ2-2 . . TRBV9 CASSASPRRTGELFF TGTGCCAGCAGCGCAAGCCCTCGGCGGACCGGGGAGCTGTTTTTT
TRBJ1-3 . . TRBV9 CASSVDGGAGNTIYF TGTGCCAGCAGCGTAGACGGGGGGGCTGGAAACACCATATATTTT
TRBJ1-4 . . TRBV7-9 CASSYRQAENEKLFF TGTGCCAGCAGCTACAGACAGGCCGAAAATGAAAAACTGTTTTTT
TRBJ1-2 . . TRBV7-8 CASSLAEANYGYTF TGTGCCAGCAGCTTAGCGGAGGCTAACTATGGCTACACCTTC
TRBJ1-1 . . TRBV6-5 CASSSPRDTEAFF TGTGCCAGCAGTTCACCCCGGGACACTGAAGCTTTCTTT
TRBJ2-3 few . TRBV7-2 CASSLGLVSTDTQYF TGTGCCAGCAGCTTAGGACTAGTAAGCACAGATACGCAGTATTTT
TRBJ1-1 . TRBD1 TRBV10-3 CASQGADTEAFF TGTGCCTCCCAGGGGGCTGACACTGAAGCTTTCTTT
TRBJ1-1 once . TRBV5-1 CASSLAGRADTEAFF TGCGCCAGCAGCTTGGCCGGGAGGGCGGACACTGAAGCTTTCTTT
TRBJ2-3 . TRBD1 TRBV5-1 CASSLEGTGGTDTQYF TGCGCCAGCAGCCTGGAGGGGACAGGGGGCACAGATACGCAGTATTTT
TRBJ2-3 . TRBD2 TRBV11-2 CASSPGLAGVKITDTQYF TGTGCCAGCAGCCCGGGACTAGCGGGGGTAAAAATCACAGATACGCAGTATTTT
TRBJ1-5 . TRBD1 TRBV4-1 CASSQDGTGFQPQHF TGCGCCAGCAGCCAAGACGGGACAGGGTTCCAGCCCCAGCATTTT
TRBJ1-2 . TRBD1 TRBV7-8 CASSPAGTGRVSYGYTF TGTGCCAGCAGTCCGGCCGGGACAGGGAGGGTTAGCTATGGCTACACCTTC
TRBJ2-5 . . TRBV18 CASPAREWEETQYF TGTGCCAGCCCCGCCCGGGAATGGGAAGAGACCCAGTACTTC
TRBJ2-3 . TRBD2 TRBV5-4 CARSHSSGGIFTDTQYF TGTGCCAGATCCCACTCCAGCGGGGGAATATTCACAGATACGCAGTATTTT
TRBJ1-1 many TRBD1 TRBV2 CASSVTGVWSTEAFF TGTGCCAGCAGTGTGACAGGGGTATGGAGTACTGAAGCTTTCTTT
TRBJ1-1 . TRBD1 TRBV7-9 CASSRWTGGEDTEAFF TGTGCCAGCAGCCGGTGGACAGGGGGCGAGGACACTGAAGCTTTCTTT
TRBJ2-1 . TRBD2 TRBV7-6 CASSWGLADNEQFF TGTGCCAGCAGCTGGGGACTAGCAGACAATGAGCAGTTCTTC